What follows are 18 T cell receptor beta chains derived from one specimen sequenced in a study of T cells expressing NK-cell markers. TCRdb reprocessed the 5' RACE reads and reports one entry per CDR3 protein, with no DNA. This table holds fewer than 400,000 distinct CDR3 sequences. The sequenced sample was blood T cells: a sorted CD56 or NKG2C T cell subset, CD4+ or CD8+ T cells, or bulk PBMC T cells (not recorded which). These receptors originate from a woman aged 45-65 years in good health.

CDR3 residues: CASSQENRGSGANVLTF. The V call is TRBV27, the J call TRBJ2-6; TCRdb returns TRBD1, unconfirmable since there is no DNA. The CDR3 has 17 amino acids. Looked up from germline, CDR1 is MNHEY and CDR2 is SMNVEV (reference sequence). Filled out from reference TRBV27 and TRBJ2-6, the complete variable domain reads EAQVTQNPRYLITVTGKKLTVTCSQNMNHEYMSWYRQDPGLGLRQIYYSMNVEVTDKGDVPEGYKVSRKEKRNFPLILESPSPNQTSLYFCASSQENRGSGANVLTFGAGSRLTVL.

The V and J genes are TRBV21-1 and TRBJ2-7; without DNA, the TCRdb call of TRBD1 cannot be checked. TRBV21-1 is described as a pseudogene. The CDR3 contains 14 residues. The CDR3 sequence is CASSPERRGVEQYF.

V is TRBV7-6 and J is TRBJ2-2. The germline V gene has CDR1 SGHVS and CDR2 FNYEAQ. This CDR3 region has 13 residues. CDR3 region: CASSFSGNGELFF.

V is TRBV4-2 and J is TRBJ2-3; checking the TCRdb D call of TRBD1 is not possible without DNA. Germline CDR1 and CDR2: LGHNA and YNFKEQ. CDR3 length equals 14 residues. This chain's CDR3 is CASGQWAGTDTQYF.

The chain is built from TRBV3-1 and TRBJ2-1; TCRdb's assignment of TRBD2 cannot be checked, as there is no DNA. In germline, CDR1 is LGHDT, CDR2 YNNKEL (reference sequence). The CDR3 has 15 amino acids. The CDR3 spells CASTQGTSRLDEQFF.

The CDR3 is CASISLGETQYF. J is TRBJ2-5 and V is TRBV2. The CDR3 loop spans 12 amino acids. The V gene's germline CDR1 is SNHLY and CDR2 FYNNEI.

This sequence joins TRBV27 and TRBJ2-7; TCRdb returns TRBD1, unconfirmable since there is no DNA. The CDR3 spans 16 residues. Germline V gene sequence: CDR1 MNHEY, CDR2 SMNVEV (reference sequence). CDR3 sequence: CASSPISVRGAHEQYF.

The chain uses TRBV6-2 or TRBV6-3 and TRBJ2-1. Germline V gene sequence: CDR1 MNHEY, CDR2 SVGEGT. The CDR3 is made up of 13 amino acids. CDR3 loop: CASSYSLIGEQFF.

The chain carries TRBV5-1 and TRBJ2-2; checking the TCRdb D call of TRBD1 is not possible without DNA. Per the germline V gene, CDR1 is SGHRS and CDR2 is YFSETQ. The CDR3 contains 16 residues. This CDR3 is CASSLLTGLGTGELFF.

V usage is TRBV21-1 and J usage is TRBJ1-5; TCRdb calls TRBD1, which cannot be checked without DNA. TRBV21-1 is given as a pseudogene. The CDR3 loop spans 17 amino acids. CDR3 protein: CASSMPRDRNSNQPQHF.

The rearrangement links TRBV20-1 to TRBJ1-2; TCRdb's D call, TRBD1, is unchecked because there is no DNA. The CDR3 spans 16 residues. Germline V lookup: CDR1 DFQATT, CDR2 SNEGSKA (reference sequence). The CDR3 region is CSAASPTEFSNYGYTF.

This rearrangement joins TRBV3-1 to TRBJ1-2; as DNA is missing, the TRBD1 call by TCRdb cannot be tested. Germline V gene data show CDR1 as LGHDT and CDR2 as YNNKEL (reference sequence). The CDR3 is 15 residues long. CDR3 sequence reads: CASSQAGQRGYGYTF.

Here the CDR3 reads CASRPTDYNEQFF. This chain joins TRBV27 and TRBJ2-1. The germline V gene encodes CDR1 MNHEY and CDR2 SMNVEV (reference sequence). This CDR3 has 13 residues.

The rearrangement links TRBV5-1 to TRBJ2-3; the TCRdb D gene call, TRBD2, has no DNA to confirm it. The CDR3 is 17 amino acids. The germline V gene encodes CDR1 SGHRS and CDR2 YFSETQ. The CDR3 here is CASSFVGLAGGQDTQYF.

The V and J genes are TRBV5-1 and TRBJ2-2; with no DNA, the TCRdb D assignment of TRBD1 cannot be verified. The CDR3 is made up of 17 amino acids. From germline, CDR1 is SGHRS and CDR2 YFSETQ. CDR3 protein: CASSLGGAAGYTGELFF.

This CDR3 is CASSFEPRQSLGELFF. J is TRBJ2-2 and V is TRBV27. CDR3 length: 16 residues. Germline CDR1 reads MNHEY; CDR2 reads SMNVEV (reference sequence).

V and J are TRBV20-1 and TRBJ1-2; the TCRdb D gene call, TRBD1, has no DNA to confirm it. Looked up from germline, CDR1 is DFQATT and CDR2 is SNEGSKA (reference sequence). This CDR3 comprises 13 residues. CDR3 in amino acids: CSAGGGSKTGYTF.

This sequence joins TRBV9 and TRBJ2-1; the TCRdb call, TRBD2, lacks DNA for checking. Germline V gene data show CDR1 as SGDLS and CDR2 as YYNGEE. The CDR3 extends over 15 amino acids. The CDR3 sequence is CASSVGRGPPQEQFF.